The present TCR beta chain was sequenced within a study of identical twins. A note on this clonotype: Its antigen is not known.

Per germline, CDR1 LGHDT and CDR2 YNNKEL (reference sequence). CDR3 length: 12 amino acids. V was pared by 0 bases and J by 14 bases, with 4 bases of the junction left unmatched. In TCRdb, the 5' RACE reads were re-called with MiXCR into one record per CDR3 protein. The data show around 1.7 million distinct CDR3 sequences, around 29% seen once. Findings and limits, study-wide: Partial confounding of zero-insertion analyses by invariant MAIT and iNKT cells was possible.

The genes are TRBV3-1 and TRBJ2-1; 7 bases fit TRBD2. The sample was cord blood. The receptor's source is a newborn girl in good health. The CDR3 DNA reads as TGTGCCAGCAGCCAAGATTTAAGCGGGGAGTTCTTC. Protein sequence: CASSQDLSGEFF.